This T cell receptor (beta chain) originates from a study of cytomegalovirus exposure and HLA in healthy donors. Study-wide points: The authors later found HLA-associated TCR beta chains more clonally expanded than equally common others. In a later analysis, TCR association rates varied by HLA locus: DRB1 most, HLA-C fewest. An assumption of roughly uniform sequencing depth across donors underlay the presence/absence analyses. The study dropped some indistinguishable V segments, TRBV6-2 and TRBV6-3 among them.

Notes on this clone: Its target is not known.

The PCR was carried out with 60 Vbeta primers and 13 Jbeta primers. TCRdb's copy holds only in-frame clones and misses some; the assay was immunoSEQ multiplex PCR. The table shows around 200,000 clones, with over 75% occurring only once. The V gene lost 0 bases and the J gene lost 3 bases, with 6 bases spanning the gap. Germline assignment: CDR1 SGHTA and CDR2 FQGNSA. This CDR3 is 14 amino acids long. The chain combines TRBV7-2 with TRBJ2-1; tentative D call: TRBD1 (5 bases). This sequence was found in a girl aged 2-10 years in good health and CMV-seronegative. Sequencing input: PBMCs. CDR3 DNA: TGTGCCAGCAGCTTAGCGCAGGGCTACAATGAGCAGTTCTTC. Its protein product is CASSLAQGYNEQFF. The whole variable domain, remainder taken from reference TRBV7-2 and TRBJ2-1, is GAGVSQSPSNKVTEKGKDVELRCDPISGHTALYWYRQSLGQGLEFLIYFQGNSAPDKSGLPSDRFSAERTGGSVSTLTIQRTQQEDSAVYLCASSLAQGYNEQFFGPGTRLTVL.